These T cell receptor beta chains were read from a single sample in a study of T-cell reconstitution after alpha-beta-depleted transplantation in children. TCRdb reprocessed the PCR reads via MiXCR and lists one record per CDR3 protein. Of about 610,000 distinct CDR3 sequences in the sample, roughly a tenth were seen once. Sequenced material: PBMCs from the stem cell graft donor, taken from the stem cell graft. Receptors were obtained from a human donor who donated a stem cell graft to a child with acute myeloid leukemia. Each CDR3 is given with its conserved first and last residue. The order of the fields is CDR3 protein, V gene, D gene. A D gene is named only where the DNA matches it firmly.

CSVEDRSSTDTQYF	TRBV29-1	NA
CASSPRGPSTGELFF	TRBV18	NA
CASALGDSNQPQHF	TRBV25-1	NA
CSAIQGGDQPQHF	TRBV20-1	NA
CASIRRSGGQPQHF	TRBV6-5	NA
CASSLFPDTQYF	TRBV5-6	NA
CSVERHGVPDTQYF	TRBV29-1	NA
CATNHISYEQYF	TRBV24-1	NA
CASSQDRGQGGWRETQYF	TRBV4-2	TRBD1
CASSPQGRPYEQYF	TRBV5-6	NA
CASSLTGEKLFF	TRBV7-9	NA
CASKERSYNSPLHF	TRBV7-2	NA
CASRFMNTEAFF	TRBV6-2/TRBV6-3	NA
CASSPPGQITDTQYF	TRBV18	TRBD1
CSARKGSTGTNYGYTF	TRBV20-1	NA
CSAQREGPYNEQFF	TRBV20-1	TRBD2
CASSLVDSGRVGAQYF	TRBV6-5	TRBD2
CASSQGTASGNTIYF	TRBV4-1	NA
CASTKRGGFGYTF	TRBV6-1	NA
CASSPEALLYDTQYF	TRBV5-5	NA
CASSPGFTGELFF	TRBV12-3/TRBV12-4	NA
CASSLTTGGAFF	TRBV3-1	TRBD1